These 24 T cell receptor beta chains originate from one sample sequenced in a study of shared clonotypes between healthy human individuals. Terminally differentiated effector memory CD45RA+ cells were excluded from the naive CD8 cells, which were CD45RO-negative and positively selected for CCR7. Method: immunoSEQ multiplex PCR; TCRdb's copy keeps in-frame clones and lacks some. The table records around 580,000 clones, 98% of them present only once. The sequenced sample consisted of naive CD8+ T cells sorted from blood. The receptors stem from a man aged 25-40 years in good health.

As DNA, the CDR3 is TGTGCCAGCAGCTTAGAACTGTCCGGGAACTACGAGCAGTACTTC. This translates into CASSLELSGNYEQYF. The chain joins TRBV7-2 to TRBJ2-7; possibly TRBD2 for D (5 bases). Germline V CDR1 and CDR2: SGHTA, FQGNSA. The CDR3 is made up of 15 amino acids. Trimming removed 1 base from V and 3 bases from J, with 13 bases in between.

This rearrangement joins TRBV29-1 to TRBJ2-5, with a possible D match to TRBD1 (5 bases). Germline-derived CDR1 and CDR2 are SQVTM and ANQGSEA. V lost 1 base and J 5 bases, leaving 11 bases between the germline ends. This CDR3 spans 13 amino acids. CDR3 in DNA: TGCAGCGTTGAAGGACAGAGAGAGGAGACCCAGTACTTC. It codes for CSVEGQREETQYF.

The chain uses TRBV21-1 and TRBJ1-2; the D call of TRBD1 is as the table states it, not checked on the DNA. TRBV21-1 is designated a pseudogene. CDR3 length: 13 residues. CDR3 protein: CASPPTVGYGYTF. The CDR3 DNA reads as TGTGCCAGCCCCCCGACAGTTGGGTATGGCTACACCTTC.

This sequence joins TRBV4-1 and TRBJ1-2, with D possibly TRBD1 on 5 matching bases. Per the germline V gene, CDR1 is MGHRA and CDR2 is YSYEKL. CDR3 length equals 14 residues. V was clipped by 1 base and J by 2 bases, with 8 bases between them. CDR3 loop: CASSQAPGNYGYTF. CDR3 sequence (DNA): TGCGCCAGCAGCCAAGCTCCAGGGAACTATGGCTACACCTTC.

The chain links TRBV19 to TRBJ2-5, with 9 bases aligning to TRBD1. The CDR3 spans 15 residues. CDR1 is LNHDA and CDR2 is SQIVND in the germline V gene (reference sequence). The V gene end was trimmed by 5 bases and the J gene end by 3 bases; junction bases not matched to a gene: 7. Here the CDR3 reads CASSALGQGKETQYF. CDR3 bases: TGTGCCAGTAGTGCCCTCGGACAGGGGAAAGAGACCCAGTACTTC.

The chain couples TRBV7-6 to TRBJ2-1; 7 bases map to TRBD1. V gave up 1 base and J gave up 12 bases; unmatched junction bases: 9. The length of the CDR3 is 14 residues. Germline V gene data show CDR1 as SGHVS and CDR2 as FNYEAQ. The CDR3 DNA sequence: TGTGCCAGCAGCTTAGGGGGGACAGTTACTTGGCAGTTCTTC. Protein product: CASSLGGTVTWQFF.

The chain uses TRBV6-5 and TRBJ2-1; unclear D gene. V lost 2 bases, J lost 4 bases, and 6 bases lay in between. The CDR3 extends over 13 amino acids. Germline V lookup: CDR1 MNHEY, CDR2 SVGAGI. The CDR3, as DNA: TGTGCCAGCAGTTACCGACATTACAATGAGCAGTTCTTC. Encoded protein: CASSYRHYNEQFF.

The chain links TRBV18 to TRBJ1-4; 7 nucleotides agree with TRBD1. The V and J ends lost 6 bases and 8 bases, in that order; junction bases with no gene match: 12. The CDR3 has 15 amino acids. Germline V lookup: CDR1 KGHSH, CDR2 LQKENI. This CDR3 reads CASSRQGGSKEKLFF. The CDR3 DNA reads TGTGCCAGCTCCCGACAGGGAGGATCGAAGGAAAAACTGTTTTTT.

The V gene is TRBV4-1, the J gene TRBJ1-1, with a tentative D call TRBD1 (5 bases). This CDR3 is built from 12 residues. Germline-derived CDR1 and CDR2 are MGHRA and YSYEKL. V lost 6 bases, J lost 6 bases, and 11 bases lay in between. The CDR3 region is CASRRGDAEAFF. CDR3 bases: TGCGCCAGCAGACGAGGGGATGCTGAAGCTTTCTTT.

The chain has TRBV11-3 and TRBJ2-1; 10 nucleotides agree with TRBD2. Trimming took 0 bases from V and 5 from J; bases not matched to a gene: 10. This CDR3 comprises 18 residues. Germline V gene sequence: CDR1 SGHNT, CDR2 YENEEA. The CDR3: CASSLDRPTSGRNNEQFF. The CDR3 DNA reads TGTGCCAGCAGCTTAGATCGCCCGACTAGCGGGCGGAACAATGAGCAGTTCTTC.

The chain carries TRBV28 and TRBJ2-7, with a tentative D call TRBD2 (5 bases). Trimming stripped 5 bases from V and 5 bases from J, with 19 bases between. CDR3 size: 15 residues. Germline V gives CDR1 MDHEN, CDR2 SYDVKM. This chain's CDR3 is CASSPRLPGFHEQYF. CDR3 DNA sequence: TGTGCCAGCAGTCCCCGACTACCCGGATTCCACGAGCAGTACTTC. The full variable domain, rest sourced from reference TRBV28 and TRBJ2-7, is DVKVTQSSRYLVKRTGEKVFLECVQDMDHENMFWYRQDPGLGLRLIYFSYDVKMKEKGDIPEGYSVSREKKERFSLILESASTNQTSMYLCASSPRLPGFHEQYFGPGTRLTVT.

CDR3 protein: CASSSTTKYYGYTF. The CDR3 region has the DNA TGTGCCAGCAGTTCAACAACCAAATACTATGGCTACACCTTC. The chain has TRBV7-9 and TRBJ1-2; D call uncertain. The germline gives CDR1 SEHNR, CDR2 FQNEAQ (reference sequence). Trimming took off 6 bases at V and 3 bases at J, with 14 bases between the two ends. The CDR3 has 14 amino acids.

About this clone: Other DNA sequences from this sample encode an identical CDR3 as well. J is TRBJ2-7 and V is TRBV27, with TRBD2 matching over 8 bases. Germline CDR1 reads MNHEY; CDR2 reads SMNVEV (reference sequence). The CDR3 runs 14 residues. The junction had 5 bases not matched to a gene; V was cut back by 3 bases and J by 4 bases. The CDR3 region is CASSLGAGGYEQYF. As DNA, the CDR3 is TGTGCCAGCAGTTTGGGGGCGGGAGGTTACGAGCAGTACTTC.

The V and J genes are TRBV7-9 and TRBJ2-7; unclear D gene. CDR3 length equals 12 residues. The V end was cut by 7 bases, the J end by 5 bases, with 12 bases between. CDR1 SEHNR and CDR2 FQNEAQ come from the germline V gene (reference sequence). CDR3 coding DNA: TGTGCCAGCACCATCTCCCTCGACGAGCAGTACTTC. Its translation: CASTISLDEQYF.

This clone was counted once. The V and J genes are TRBV29-1 and TRBJ1-1; 8 nucleotides align to TRBD1. The CDR3 totals 11 residues. CDR1 SQVTM and CDR2 ANQGSEA come from the germline V gene. V trimming: 4 bases; J trimming: 7 bases; junction bases outside the gene matches: 2. Here the CDR3 reads CSVGDRFEAFF. Written as DNA, the CDR3 is TGCAGCGTTGGGGACAGGTTTGAAGCTTTCTTT.

This chain links TRBV2 with TRBJ2-7, with 10 positions matching TRBD2. The CDR3 loop spans 15 amino acids. Germline trimming cut 2 bases from V and 4 bases from J; bases unmatched to any gene: 5. Per germline, CDR1 SNHLY and CDR2 FYNNEI. The CDR3 reads CASSESSSGSYEQYF. CDR3 nucleotide sequence: TGTGCCAGCAGTGAATCATCTAGCGGGAGTTACGAGCAGTACTTC.

The chain carries TRBV5-1 and TRBJ2-5, with 9 bases identical to TRBD2. V was pared by 0 bases and J by 1 base, with 10 bases of the junction left unmatched. Looked up from germline, CDR1 is SGHRS and CDR2 is YFSETQ. This CDR3 is built from 18 residues. The CDR3 loop is CASSLAVSSGNLQETQYF. CDR3 sequence (DNA): TGCGCCAGCAGCTTGGCCGTGTCTAGCGGGAACCTCCAAGAGACCCAGTACTTC. The whole variable domain, remainder taken from reference TRBV5-1 and TRBJ2-5, is KAGVTQTPRYLIKTRGQQVTLSCSPISGHRSVSWYQQTPGQGLQFLFEYFSETQRNKGNFPGRFSGRQFSNSRSEMNVSTLELGDSALYLCASSLAVSSGNLQETQYFGPGTRLLVL.

The genes are TRBV5-1 and TRBJ2-5; D is ambiguous. The CDR3 contains 16 residues. V lost 3 bases and J lost 4, with 19 bases in between. CDR1 and CDR2 (germline): SGHRS, YFSETQ. CDR3 DNA: TGCGCCAGCAGCTCTATCCACGATACGATTCTAGAGACCCAGTACTTC. This codes for CASSSIHDTILETQYF.

The chain has TRBV29-1 and TRBJ1-5; tentatively, D is TRBD1 (5 bases). CDR1 SQVTM and CDR2 ANQGSEA come from the germline V gene. V was trimmed by 6 bases and J by 1 base, leaving 16 bases between them. The CDR3 is 15 residues long. The CDR3 spells CSVTESGGSNQPQHF. Here the CDR3 DNA reads TGCAGCGTGACAGAATCTGGAGGGAGCAATCAGCCCCAGCATTTT.

The chain employs TRBV2 and TRBJ2-2; D gene unclear. The V end lost 3 bases, the J end lost 4 bases, and 18 bases lay between the germline ends. This CDR3 region has 17 residues. Germline V lookup: CDR1 SNHLY, CDR2 FYNNEI. The CDR3 coding sequence is TGTGCCAGCAGTGATTATTCGAAACCCTACGGCACCGGGGAGCTGTTTTTT. Its translation is CASSDYSKPYGTGELFF.

This chain links TRBV6-1 with TRBJ1-1; 7 nucleotides match TRBD1. Germline lookup yields CDR1 MNHNS and CDR2 SASEGT. CDR3 size: 15 residues. With V trimmed by 2 bases and J by 1 base, 4 bases remained unmatched. CDR3 loop: CASSETGDGNTEAFF. The CDR3 nucleotides are TGTGCCAGCAGTGAAACAGGGGACGGGAACACTGAAGCTTTCTTT.

V gene TRBV7-9 combines with J gene TRBJ2-7; tentatively, D is TRBD1 (5 bases). CDR1 is SEHNR and CDR2 is FQNEAQ in the germline V gene (reference sequence). The CDR3 has 11 residues. The ends were cut back, 5 bases at V and 7 bases at J, with 9 bases in the middle. The CDR3 region has the DNA TGTGCCAGCAGCGAAGGGGTAGAGCAGTACTTC. Translation gives CASSEGVEQYF.

This clone came up a few times. The chain is built from TRBV13 and TRBJ1-1; no reliable D call. Trimming removed 5 bases from V and 10 bases from J, with 17 bases in between. This CDR3 has 13 amino acids. The germline V gene has CDR1 PRHDT and CDR2 FYEKMQ (reference sequence). The CDR3 sequence: CASSQDGDAGAFF. CDR3 DNA sequence: TGTGCCAGCAGCCAGGACGGGGATGCGGGAGCTTTCTTT.

The rearrangement uses TRBV11-2 and TRBJ2-1; tentative D call: TRBD1 (6 bases). Germline loops: CDR1 SGHAT, CDR2 FQNNGV. Trimming shortened V by 5 bases and J by 4 bases, and 12 bases separated the two germline ends. This CDR3 contains 14 residues. The CDR3 spells CASSQLRGYNEQFF. CDR3 in DNA: TGTGCCAGCAGCCAACTCAGGGGTTACAATGAGCAGTTCTTC.